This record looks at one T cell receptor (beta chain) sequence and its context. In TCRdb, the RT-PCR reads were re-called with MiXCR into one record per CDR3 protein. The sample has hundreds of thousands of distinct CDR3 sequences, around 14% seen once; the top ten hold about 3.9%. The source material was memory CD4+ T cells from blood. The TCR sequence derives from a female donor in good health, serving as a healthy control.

The CDR3: CATRGTDRRRETQYF. The CDR3 nucleotides read TGTGCCACCAGAGGGACAGACCGGCGGAGAGAGACCCAGTACTTC. The rearrangement uses TRBV28 and TRBJ2-5; 7 bases match TRBD1. Germline CDR1 and CDR2: MDHEN and SYDVKM. CDR3 size: 15 residues. Trimming at V came to 10 bases and at J to 4 bases, leaving 15 bases not matched to a gene.